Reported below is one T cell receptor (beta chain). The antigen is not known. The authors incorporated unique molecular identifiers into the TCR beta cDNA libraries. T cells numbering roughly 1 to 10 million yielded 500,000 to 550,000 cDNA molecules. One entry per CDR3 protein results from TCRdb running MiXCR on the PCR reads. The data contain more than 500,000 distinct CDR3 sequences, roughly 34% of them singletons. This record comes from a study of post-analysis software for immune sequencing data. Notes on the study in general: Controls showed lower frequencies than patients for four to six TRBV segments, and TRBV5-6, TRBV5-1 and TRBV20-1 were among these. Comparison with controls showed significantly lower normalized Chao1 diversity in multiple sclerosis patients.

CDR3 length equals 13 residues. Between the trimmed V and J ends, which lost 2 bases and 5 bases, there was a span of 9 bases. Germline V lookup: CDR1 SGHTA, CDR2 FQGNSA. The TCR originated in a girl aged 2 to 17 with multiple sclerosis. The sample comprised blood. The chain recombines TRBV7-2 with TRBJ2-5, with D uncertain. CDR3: CASSLWGSETQYF. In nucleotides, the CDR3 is TGTGCCAGCAGCTTATGGGGTTCGGAGACCCAGTACTTC.